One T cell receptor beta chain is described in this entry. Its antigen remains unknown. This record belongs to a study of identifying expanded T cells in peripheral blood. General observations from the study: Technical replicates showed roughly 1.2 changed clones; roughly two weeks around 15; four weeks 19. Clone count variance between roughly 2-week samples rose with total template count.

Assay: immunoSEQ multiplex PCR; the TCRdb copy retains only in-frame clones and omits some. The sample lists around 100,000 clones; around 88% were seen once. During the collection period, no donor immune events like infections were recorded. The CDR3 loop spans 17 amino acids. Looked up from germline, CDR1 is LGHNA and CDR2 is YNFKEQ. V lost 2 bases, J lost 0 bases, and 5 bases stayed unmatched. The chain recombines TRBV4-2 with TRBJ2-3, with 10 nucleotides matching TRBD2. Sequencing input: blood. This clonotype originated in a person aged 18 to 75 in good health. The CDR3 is CASSQPSGGASTDTQYF. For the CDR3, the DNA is TGTGCCAGCAGCCAACCCAGCGGGGGGGCTAGCACAGATACGCAGTATTTT.